The 19 T cell receptor beta chains given below trace back to one sample, sequenced in a study of shared clonotypes between healthy human individuals. Assay: immunoSEQ multiplex PCR; the TCRdb copy retains only in-frame clones and omits some. The sample lists roughly 330,000 clones, around 74% occurring once. The specimen was memory CD4+ T cells sorted from blood. Noted subset: CD45RA-negative fraction. These receptors all stem from a man aged 25-45 years in good health.

This clone has more than one count but fewer than ten. The chain carries TRBV7-3 and TRBJ1-5, with D unresolved. The CDR3 length is 15 residues. Germline V gene lookup returns CDR1 SGHTA and CDR2 FQGTGA. The V and J ends lost 5 bases and 0 bases respectively, with 11 bases between them. The CDR3 coding sequence is TGTGCCAGCAGCGAGACGGATCTTAGCAATCAGCCCCAGCATTTT. Translated, it gives CASSETDLSNQPQHF.

The chain combines TRBV5-6 with TRBJ2-5; 9 bases match TRBD1. The CDR3 runs 16 residues. CDR1 is SGHDT, CDR2 YYEEEE, per germline. V lost 4 bases and J lost 5; bases outside the gene matches: 12. The chain's CDR3 is CASSLDRGPFGETQYF. The CDR3 DNA sequence: TGTGCCAGCAGCCTGGACAGGGGCCCCTTTGGGGAGACCCAGTACTTC.

The J gene is TRBJ1-2, the V gene TRBV28; D possibly corresponds to TRBD1 (6 bases). V lost 8 bases and J 3 bases, leaving 19 bases between the germline ends. The CDR3 is made up of 15 amino acids. CDR1 and CDR2 from the germline V gene are MDHEN and SYDVKM. The chain's CDR3 is CASSVGVSGDYGYTF. CDR3 nucleotides: TGTGCCAGCTCGGTCGGTGTTTCAGGGGACTATGGCTACACCTTC.

The CDR3 region is CASRDRGGSEKLFF. The CDR3 nucleotides are TGTGCCAGTAGGGACAGGGGTGGGTCGGAAAAACTGTTTTTT. The rearrangement uses TRBV19 and TRBJ1-4, with TRBD1 matching 9 bases. Trimming cost V 6 bases and J 8 bases; bases outside gene matches: 7. The germline V gene has CDR1 LNHDA and CDR2 SQIVND (reference sequence). The CDR3 covers 14 residues.

This clone was picked up a small number of times. The genes are TRBV10-3 and TRBJ2-2; no definite D call. This CDR3 is 14 amino acids long. CDR1 and CDR2 from the germline V gene are ENHRY and SYGVKD. V lost 0 bases to trimming and J lost 5 bases, with 7 bases between them. CDR3 residues: CAISESQSTGELFF. CDR3 sequence (DNA): TGTGCCATCAGTGAGTCGCAGTCTACCGGGGAGCTGTTTTTT.

The chain joins TRBV4-3 to TRBJ2-1; a weak D match, TRBD1 (6 bases). The CDR3 is 17 residues long. Germline CDR1 reads LGHNA; CDR2 reads YSLEER. The ends were cut back, 1 base at V and 2 bases at J, with 15 bases in the middle. This CDR3 reads CASSQAPGQIPYNEQFF. CDR3 sequence (DNA): TGCGCCAGCAGCCAAGCCCCAGGACAGATCCCCTACAATGAGCAGTTCTTC.

The chain combines TRBV4-1 with TRBJ2-5; D might be TRBD2 (6 bases). The V gene's germline CDR1 is MGHRA and CDR2 YSYEKL. The germline V and J ends were trimmed by 1 base and 4 bases, with 13 bases remaining between them. The CDR3 has 15 residues. As DNA, the CDR3 is TGCGCCAGCAGCCAAGGGGGCGGGATGAGAGAGACCCAGTACTTC. Translation gives CASSQGGGMRETQYF.

The chain joins TRBV10-3 to TRBJ1-1; possibly TRBD1 for D (6 bases). The V gene lost 4 bases and the J gene lost 4 bases, with 22 bases spanning the gap. Germline CDR1 reads ENHRY; CDR2 reads SYGVKD. This CDR3 is 17 amino acids long. The CDR3 DNA reads TGTGCCATCAGTGTTCAGGGGTTTTATCCGAGGGGCACTGAAGCTTTCTTT. Translated: CAISVQGFYPRGTEAFF.

The J gene is TRBJ1-4, the V gene TRBV30, with TRBD1 matching 9 bases. CDR1 and CDR2 from the germline V gene are GTSNPN and SVGIG (reference sequence). The CDR3 length is 14 residues. V trimming: 1 base; J trimming: 6 bases; junction bases outside the gene matches: 3. In nucleotides, the CDR3 is TGTGCCTGGAGTGAGGGACAGGGCTATGAAAAACTGTTTTTT. This encodes CAWSEGQGYEKLFF.

The genes are TRBV10-3 and TRBJ2-2; a weak D match, TRBD2 (6 bases). Germline V lookup: CDR1 ENHRY, CDR2 SYGVKD. Trimming removed 4 bases at V and 4 bases at J, with 13 bases between. The length of the CDR3 is 15 residues. CDR3 nucleotides: TGTGCCATCAGTGGAAAAGCGGGCCGCACCGGGGAGCTGTTTTTT. It yields the protein CAISGKAGRTGELFF.

The chain uses TRBV19 and TRBJ1-2, with unresolved D. Trimming stripped 6 bases from V and 8 bases from J, with 13 bases between. Germline lookup yields CDR1 LNHDA and CDR2 SQIVND (reference sequence). The CDR3 contains 12 residues. The CDR3 DNA is TGTGCCAGTAGCGTTCGGGATTCAGGCTACACCTTC. It is translated as CASSVRDSGYTF.

This chain joins TRBV28 and TRBJ1-1, with D possibly TRBD1 on 5 matching bases. V was clipped by 9 bases and J by 1 base, with 21 bases between them. CDR3 length: 16 residues. The germline CDR1 and CDR2 sequences are MDHEN and SYDVKM. The CDR3 nucleotides read TGTGCCAGTACCCCCGGTCCCGGGGCTAAGAACACTGAAGCTTTCTTT. This codes for CASTPGPGAKNTEAFF.

The V and J genes are TRBV6-1 and TRBJ2-7, with unresolved D. The V and J ends lost 3 bases and 0 bases respectively, with 12 bases between them. The CDR3 length is 15 residues. CDR1 is MNHNS and CDR2 is SASEGT in the germline V gene. The CDR3 sequence: CASSEPGTSSYEQYF. CDR3 nucleotides: TGTGCCAGCAGTGAGCCTGGCACCAGCTCCTACGAGCAGTACTTC.

CDR3: CASSDTTYEQYF. CDR3 DNA sequence: TGTGCCAGCAGTGACACTACCTACGAGCAGTACTTC. This rearrangement joins TRBV2 to TRBJ2-7, with D unclear. Germline values: CDR1 SNHLY, CDR2 FYNNEI. This CDR3 region has 12 residues. V lost 3 bases and J lost 2, with 5 bases in between.

This chain joins TRBV5-5 and TRBJ2-1; 8 bases map to TRBD1. V lost 4 bases to trimming and J lost 1 base; unmatched junction nucleotides: 7. The CDR3 runs 16 residues. In germline, CDR1 is SGHKS, CDR2 YYEKEE (reference sequence). For the CDR3, the DNA is TGTGCCAGCAGCCACAGACAGGGGCTATCCTACAATGAGCAGTTCTTC. Residues: CASSHRQGLSYNEQFF. The full variable domain, with the rest looked up from reference TRBV5-5 and TRBJ2-1, is DAGVTQSPTHLIKTRGQQVTLRCSPISGHKSVSWYQQVLGQGPQFIFQYYEKEERGRGNFPDRFSARQFPNYSSELNVNALLLGDSALYLCASSHRQGLSYNEQFFGPGTRLTVL.

The gene calls are TRBV2 and TRBJ1-1; unclear D gene. This CDR3 is 10 amino acids long. CDR1 and CDR2 (germline): SNHLY, FYNNEI. Deletions cut 3 bases from V and 11 bases from J, with 7 bases between. The CDR3 reads CASSDGWAFF. The CDR3 nucleotides are TGTGCCAGCAGTGATGGCTGGGCTTTCTTT.

V is TRBV15 and J is TRBJ1-5; no definite D call. The V end lost 3 bases, the J end lost 4 bases, and 4 bases lay between the germline ends. Germline CDR1 is LNHNV and CDR2 is YYDKDF (reference sequence). CDR3 length: 12 amino acids. The CDR3 is CATSRQNQPQHF. The CDR3 DNA follows: TGTGCCACCAGCAGGCAAAATCAGCCCCAGCATTTT.

The chain employs TRBV18 and TRBJ1-4, with TRBD1 as a possible D gene (5 bases). From germline, CDR1 is KGHSH and CDR2 LQKENI. Between the trimmed V and J ends, which lost 5 bases and 7 bases, there was a span of 17 bases. The CDR3 covers 15 residues. The CDR3 loop is CASSSWGRAGEKLFF. The DNA of the CDR3 is TGTGCCAGCTCATCGTGGGGCAGGGCGGGTGAAAAACTGTTTTTT.

The chain links TRBV28 to TRBJ2-7; a weak D match, TRBD1 (6 bases). This CDR3 region has 13 residues. Germline V gene data show CDR1 as MDHEN and CDR2 as SYDVKM. Deletions cut 5 bases from V and 7 bases from J, with 15 bases between. CDR3 region: CASSTTRGQEQYF. In DNA, the CDR3 is TGTGCCAGCAGTACCACCAGGGGCCAAGAGCAGTACTTC.